The present TCR beta chain was sequenced within a study of T cells in Graves' hyperthyroidism and ophthalmopathy. The germline CDR1 and CDR2 sequences are DFQATT and SNEGSKA (reference sequence). V lost 2 bases and J lost 5, with 15 bases in between. The CDR3 loop spans 14 amino acids. Worth noting for this clonotype: Its antigen is as yet unknown.

Study results and limitations: A model of 13 V-J features distinguished ophthalmopathy from stable hyperthyroidism.

What was amplified from RNA transcripts were TCR beta CDR3 regions. First-round RT-PCR with HTBI primers amplified the TCR CDR3 region. MiXCR was run by TCRdb on the multiplex PCR reads, yielding one entry per CDR3 protein. Of approximately 690,000 distinct CDR3 sequences in the sample, around 15% were seen once. J is TRBJ2-5 and V is TRBV20-1, with D possibly being TRBD2 (6 bases). Sequencing was done on a sample of blood. The receptor's source is a woman in her forties or fifties with Graves' ophthalmopathy. The DNA for the CDR3 is TGCAGTGCTAGACGGCGGGGCTTGGGGGAGACCCAGTACTTC. It codes for CSARRRGLGETQYF.